This T cell receptor beta chain was observed in a study of blood T cell repertoires in COVID-19. Whole-study context: Acute-phase and convalescent COVID-19 samples originated in the United States, Italy and Spain. T cells, B-cell-depleted T cells, or PBMCs supplied cDNA or gDNA.

CDR3 size: 12 residues. V was pared by 7 bases and J by 14 bases, with 15 bases between. Germline-derived CDR1 and CDR2 are SGHVS and FQNEAQ. Per the authors' pipeline: Amplification from reference gene primers served as the basis for estimated nucleated cell counts. The data were produced by immunoSEQ multiplex PCR, yet TCRdb's version contains in-frame clones alone and is incomplete. V, J and clone size were drawn from that table, and D and trimming were deduced from the DNA. The repertoire holds fewer than 250,000 clones, with about 86% as singletons. The V call is TRBV7-8, the J call TRBJ1-6; TRBD1 is a possible D gene (5 bases). The specimen sequenced was peripheral blood. The sequence derives from an older woman with acute or convalescent COVID-19. The CDR3, as DNA: TGTGCCAGCACGGGGGGATCCGCGGCCCTCCACTTT. It is translated as CASTGGSAALHF.